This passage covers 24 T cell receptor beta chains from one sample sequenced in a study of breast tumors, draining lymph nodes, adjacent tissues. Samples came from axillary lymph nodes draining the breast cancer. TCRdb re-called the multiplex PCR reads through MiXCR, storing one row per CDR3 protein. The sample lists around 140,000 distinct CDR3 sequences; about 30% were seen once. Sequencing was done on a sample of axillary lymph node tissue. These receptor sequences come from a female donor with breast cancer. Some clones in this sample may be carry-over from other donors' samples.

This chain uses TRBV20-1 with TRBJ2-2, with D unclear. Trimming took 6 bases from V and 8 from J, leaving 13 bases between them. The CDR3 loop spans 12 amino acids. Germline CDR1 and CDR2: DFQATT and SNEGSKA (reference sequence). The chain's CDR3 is CSAREGQGELFF. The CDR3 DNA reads TGCAGTGCAAGGGAAGGGCAGGGGGAGCTGTTTTTT.

CDR3 DNA: TGTGCCAGCAGCTTAGGGTGGTCCGGGACCTATAATTCACCCCAGCATTTT. Amino acids: CASSLGWSGTYNSPQHF. The V and J genes are TRBV7-2 and TRBJ1-5, with a tentative D call TRBD1 (5 bases). V was cut by 1 base and J by 10 bases, with 23 bases left in between. CDR1 and CDR2 from the germline V gene are SGHTA and FQGNSA. The CDR3 consists of 17 residues.

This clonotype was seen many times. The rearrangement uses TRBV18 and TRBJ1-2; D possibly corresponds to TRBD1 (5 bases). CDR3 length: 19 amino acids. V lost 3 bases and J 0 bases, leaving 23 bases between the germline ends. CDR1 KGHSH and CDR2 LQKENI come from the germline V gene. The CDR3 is CASSPLRLGDGQANYGYTF. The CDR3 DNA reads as TGTGCCAGCTCACCGCTCAGACTCGGGGACGGACAAGCTAACTATGGCTACACCTTC.

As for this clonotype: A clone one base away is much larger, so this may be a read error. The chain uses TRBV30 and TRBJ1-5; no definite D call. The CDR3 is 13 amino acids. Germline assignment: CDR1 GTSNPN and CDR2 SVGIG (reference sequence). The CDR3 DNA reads TGTGCCTGGAGTGTACGTAACAATCAGCCCCGGCATTTT. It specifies CAWSVRNNQPRHF.

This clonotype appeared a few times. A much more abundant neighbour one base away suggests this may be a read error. CDR3 nucleotide sequence: TGTGCCAGCAGCTTCCAGACAGGGAGGGAGGCCCAGTACTTC. Translated, it gives CASSFQTGREAQYF. The J gene is TRBJ2-5, the V gene TRBV7-9; tentatively, D is TRBD1 or TRBD2 (7 bases each). There are 14 residues in the CDR3. CDR1 is SEHNR and CDR2 is FQNEAQ in the germline V gene (reference sequence). Deletions cut 3 bases from V and 9 bases from J, with 17 bases between.

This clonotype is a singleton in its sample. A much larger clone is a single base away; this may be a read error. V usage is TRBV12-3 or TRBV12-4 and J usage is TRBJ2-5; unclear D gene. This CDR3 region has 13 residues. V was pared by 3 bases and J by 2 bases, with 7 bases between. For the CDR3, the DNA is TGTGCCAGCAGTTTCCGGCGGCAAGAGACCCAGTACTTC. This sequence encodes CASSFRRQETQYF.

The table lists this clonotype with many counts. As DNA, the CDR3 is TGTGCCAGCAGCCCACGACAGGGAATAGTGGTAGGCTACACCTTC. Amino acid sequence: CASSPRQGIVVGYTF. The chain is built from TRBV7-2 and TRBJ1-2; 7 positions agree with TRBD1. Germline V gene sequence: CDR1 SGHTA, CDR2 FQGNSA. The CDR3 is 15 residues long. Trimming cost V 5 bases and J 8 bases; bases outside gene matches: 14.

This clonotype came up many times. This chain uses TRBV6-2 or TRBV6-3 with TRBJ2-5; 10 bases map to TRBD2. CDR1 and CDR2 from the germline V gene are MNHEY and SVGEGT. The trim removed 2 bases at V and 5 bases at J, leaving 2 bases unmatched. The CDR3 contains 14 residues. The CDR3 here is CASSYTSGVETQYF. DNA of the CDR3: TGTGCCAGCAGTTACACTAGCGGGGTTGAGACCCAGTACTTC.

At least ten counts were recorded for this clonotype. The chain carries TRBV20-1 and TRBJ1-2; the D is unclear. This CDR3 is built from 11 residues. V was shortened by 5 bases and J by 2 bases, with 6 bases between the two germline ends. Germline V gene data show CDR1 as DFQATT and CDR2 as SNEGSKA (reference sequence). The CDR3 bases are TGCAGTGCTTCAGAGAACTATGGCTACACCTTC. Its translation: CSASENYGYTF.

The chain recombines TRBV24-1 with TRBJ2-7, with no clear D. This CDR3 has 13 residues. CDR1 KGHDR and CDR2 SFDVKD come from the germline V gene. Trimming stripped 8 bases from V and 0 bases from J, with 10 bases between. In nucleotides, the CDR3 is TGTGCCACCAACCCAGAAAGCTCCTACGAGCAGTACTTC. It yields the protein CATNPESSYEQYF.

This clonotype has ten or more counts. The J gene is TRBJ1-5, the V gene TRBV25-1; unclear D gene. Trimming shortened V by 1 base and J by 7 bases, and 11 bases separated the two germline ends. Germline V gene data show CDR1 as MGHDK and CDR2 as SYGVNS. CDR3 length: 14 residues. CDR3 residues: CASSEWAGSQPQHF. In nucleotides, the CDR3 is TGTGCCAGCAGTGAATGGGCCGGAAGCCAGCCCCAGCATTTT.

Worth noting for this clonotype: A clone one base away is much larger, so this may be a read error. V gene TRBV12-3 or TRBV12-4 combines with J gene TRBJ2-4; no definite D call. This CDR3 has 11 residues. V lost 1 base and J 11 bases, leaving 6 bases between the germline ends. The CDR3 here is CASSLGNVQYF. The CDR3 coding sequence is TGTGCCAGCAGTTTAGGGAACGTTCAGTACTTC.

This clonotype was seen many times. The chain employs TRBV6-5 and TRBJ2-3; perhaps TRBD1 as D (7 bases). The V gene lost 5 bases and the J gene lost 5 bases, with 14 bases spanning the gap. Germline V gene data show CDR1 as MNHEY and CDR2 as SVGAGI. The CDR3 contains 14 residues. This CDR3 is CASSRDREVDTQYF. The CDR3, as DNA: TGTGCCAGCAGTCGCGACAGGGAGGTAGATACGCAGTATTTT.

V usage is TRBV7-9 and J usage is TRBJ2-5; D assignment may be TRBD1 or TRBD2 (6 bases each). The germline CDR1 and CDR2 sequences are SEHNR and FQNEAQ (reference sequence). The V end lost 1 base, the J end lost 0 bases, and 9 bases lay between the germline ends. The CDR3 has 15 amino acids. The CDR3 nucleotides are TGTGCCAGCAGCTTAGGGGGGGCCAACCAAGAGACCCAGTACTTC. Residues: CASSLGGANQETQYF. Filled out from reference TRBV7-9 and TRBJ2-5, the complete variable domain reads DTGVSQNPRHKITKRGQNVTFRCDPISEHNRLYWYRQTLGQGPEFLTYFQNEAQLEKSRLLSDRFSAERPKGSFSTLEIQRTEQGDSAMYLCASSLGGANQETQYFGPGTRLLVL.

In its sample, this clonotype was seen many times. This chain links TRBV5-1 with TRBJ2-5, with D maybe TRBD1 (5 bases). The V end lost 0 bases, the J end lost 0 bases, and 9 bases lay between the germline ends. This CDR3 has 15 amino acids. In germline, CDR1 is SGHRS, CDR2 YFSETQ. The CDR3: CASSLARANQETQYF. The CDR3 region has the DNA TGCGCCAGCAGCTTGGCCAGGGCCAACCAAGAGACCCAGTACTTC. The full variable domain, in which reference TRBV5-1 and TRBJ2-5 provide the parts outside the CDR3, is KAGVTQTPRYLIKTRGQQVTLSCSPISGHRSVSWYQQTPGQGLQFLFEYFSETQRNKGNFPGRFSGRQFSNSRSEMNVSTLELGDSALYLCASSLARANQETQYFGPGTRLLVL.

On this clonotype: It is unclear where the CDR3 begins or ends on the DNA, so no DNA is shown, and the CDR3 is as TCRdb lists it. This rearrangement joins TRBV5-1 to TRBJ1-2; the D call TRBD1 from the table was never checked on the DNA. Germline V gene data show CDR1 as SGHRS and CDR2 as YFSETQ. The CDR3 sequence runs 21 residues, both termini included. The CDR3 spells CASSFYICSAPRQGAVYGYTF.

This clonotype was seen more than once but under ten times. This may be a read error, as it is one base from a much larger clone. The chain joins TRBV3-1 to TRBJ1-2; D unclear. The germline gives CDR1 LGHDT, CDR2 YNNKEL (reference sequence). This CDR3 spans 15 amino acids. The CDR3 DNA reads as TGTGCCAGCAGCCATATTTCCGCGGCAAACTATGGCCACACCTTC. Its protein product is CASSHISAANYGHTF.

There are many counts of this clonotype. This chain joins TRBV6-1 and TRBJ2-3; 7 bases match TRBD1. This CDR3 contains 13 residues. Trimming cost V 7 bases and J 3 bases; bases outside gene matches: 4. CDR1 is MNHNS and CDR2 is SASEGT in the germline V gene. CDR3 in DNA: TGTGCCAGCAATAGACAGGGAACAGATACGCAGTATTTT. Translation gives CASNRQGTDTQYF.

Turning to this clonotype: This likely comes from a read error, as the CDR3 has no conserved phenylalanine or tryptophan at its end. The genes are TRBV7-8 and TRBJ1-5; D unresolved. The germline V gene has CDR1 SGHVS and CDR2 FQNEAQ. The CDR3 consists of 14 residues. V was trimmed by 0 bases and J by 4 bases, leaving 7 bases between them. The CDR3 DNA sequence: TGTGCCAGCAGCTTAGCCTCGGGGAATCAGCCCCAGCATTCT. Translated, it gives CASSLASGNQPQHS.

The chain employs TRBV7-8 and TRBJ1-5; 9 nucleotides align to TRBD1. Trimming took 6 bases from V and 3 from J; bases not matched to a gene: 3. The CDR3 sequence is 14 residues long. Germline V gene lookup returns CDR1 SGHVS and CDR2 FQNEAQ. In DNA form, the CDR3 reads TGTGCCAGCAGAGGACAGGGGTCCAATCAGCCCCAGCATTTT. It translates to CASRGQGSNQPQHF.

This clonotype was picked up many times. The CDR3 coding sequence is TGTGCCTGGAGTGTACTGGGGTCTGGCTACACCTTC. Amino acids: CAWSVLGSGYTF. The chain uses TRBV30 and TRBJ1-2, with D hard to call. V lost 0 bases to trimming and J lost 7 bases, with 9 bases between them. Germline V CDR1 and CDR2: GTSNPN, SVGIG (reference sequence). This CDR3 contains 12 residues.

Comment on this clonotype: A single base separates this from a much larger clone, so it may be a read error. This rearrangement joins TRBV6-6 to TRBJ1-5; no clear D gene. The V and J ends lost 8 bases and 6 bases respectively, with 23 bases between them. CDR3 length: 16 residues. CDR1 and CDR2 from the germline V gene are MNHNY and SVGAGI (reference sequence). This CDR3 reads CASCHFWSIGRQPQHF. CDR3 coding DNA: TGTGCCAGCTGTCACTTTTGGTCAATCGGTCGTCAGCCCCAGCATTTT.

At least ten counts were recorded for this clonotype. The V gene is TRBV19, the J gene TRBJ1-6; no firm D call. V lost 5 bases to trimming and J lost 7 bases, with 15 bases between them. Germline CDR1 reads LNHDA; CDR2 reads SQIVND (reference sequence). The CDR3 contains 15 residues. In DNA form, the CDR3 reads TGTGCCAGTAGTCTAACTAGGAGACCGAATTCACCCCTCCACTTT. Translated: CASSLTRRPNSPLHF.

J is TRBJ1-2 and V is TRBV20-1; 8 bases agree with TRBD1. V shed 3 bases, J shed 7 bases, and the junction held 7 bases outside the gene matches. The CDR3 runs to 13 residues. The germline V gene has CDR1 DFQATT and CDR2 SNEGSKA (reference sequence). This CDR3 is CSASGMTGVGYTF. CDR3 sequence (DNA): TGCAGTGCTAGCGGAATGACAGGGGTTGGCTACACCTTC.